This TCR beta chain was sequenced during a study of blood T cell repertoires in COVID-19. Study-level information: There were acute and convalescent COVID-19 samples, and they came from the United States, Italy and Spain.

Assay: immunoSEQ multiplex PCR; the TCRdb copy retains only in-frame clones and omits some. The sample has more than 70,000 clones; about 86% are singletons. The CDR3 is 14 residues long. Per germline, CDR1 WSHSY and CDR2 SAAADI. V gave up 6 bases and J gave up 4 bases; unmatched junction bases: 6. This chain links TRBV10-2 with TRBJ1-2; the match to TRBD1 covers 9 bases. The sample taken for sequencing was peripheral blood. This TCR was sampled from a woman aged 80 or over in a cohort sampled during active or convalescent COVID-19. CDR3 DNA: TGCGCCAGCAGCTGGGACAGGGTGGTCTATGGCTACACCTTC. Its translation: CASSWDRVVYGYTF.